The 20 T cell receptor beta chains reported below all come from one sample, sequenced in a study of blood T cell repertoires in COVID-19. Data came from immunoSEQ multiplex PCR; TCRdb stores just in-frame clones and leaves some out. This sample has about 140,000 clones, with around nine tenths found just once. Sequencing used peripheral blood. The receptors derive from a woman aged 40 to 50 with acute or convalescent COVID-19.

V and J are TRBV5-1 and TRBJ2-7, with 11 bases lining up with TRBD2. The CDR3 spans 15 residues. Germline loops: CDR1 SGHRS, CDR2 YFSETQ. J lost 3 bases, V lost 4 bases, and 6 bases had no gene match. CDR3: CASSRTTSGVYEQYF. The CDR3 DNA follows: TGCGCCAGCAGCCGGACGACTAGCGGGGTCTACGAGCAGTACTTC.

The chain uses TRBV20-1 and TRBJ2-7, with 7 bases that match TRBD2. The length of the CDR3 is 13 residues. Unmatched junction bases numbered 5, after V lost 3 bases and J lost 3 bases. Germline V gene data show CDR1 as DFQATT and CDR2 as SNEGSKA (reference sequence). CDR3 coding DNA: TGCAGTGCTAGTTGGCTAGCGGACTACGAGCAGTACTTC. Translation gives CSASWLADYEQYF.

The chain combines TRBV30 with TRBJ1-1; 10 bases are a match to TRBD1. The CDR3 loop spans 14 amino acids. The germline CDR1 and CDR2 sequences are GTSNPN and SVGIG (reference sequence). V gave up 8 bases and J gave up 4 bases; unmatched junction bases: 10. This CDR3 is CALNPRTGGTEAFF. The CDR3 DNA reads TGTGCCCTTAATCCTCGGACAGGGGGCACTGAAGCTTTCTTT.

V usage is TRBV14 and J usage is TRBJ1-1; 11 nucleotides align to TRBD1. This CDR3 comprises 16 residues. Germline loops: CDR1 SGHDN, CDR2 FVKESK. Losses at the gene ends were 0 bases for V and 5 bases for J; bases not matched to a gene: 5. CDR3 loop: CASSQDGTGGFTEAFF. The DNA of the CDR3 is TGTGCCAGCAGCCAAGATGGGACAGGGGGTTTTACTGAAGCTTTCTTT.

V is TRBV7-2 and J is TRBJ1-2; D possibly corresponds to TRBD1 (5 bases). CDR1 and CDR2 from the germline V gene are SGHTA and FQGNSA. Trimming cost V 3 bases and J 7 bases, with 18 bases left between them. CDR3 size: 15 residues. CDR3 amino acids: CASSLTRDSPRGYTF. CDR3 sequence (DNA): TGTGCCAGCAGCTTGACCCGGGACTCCCCCCGTGGCTACACCTTC. Drawing the rest from reference TRBV7-2 and TRBJ1-2, the complete variable domain is GAGVSQSPSNKVTEKGKDVELRCDPISGHTALYWYRQSLGQGLEFLIYFQGNSAPDKSGLPSDRFSAERTGGSVSTLTIQRTQQEDSAVYLCASSLTRDSPRGYTFGSGTRLTVV.

This sequence joins TRBV10-2 and TRBJ1-4; 9 nucleotides agree with TRBD1. The CDR3 sequence is 16 residues long. CDR1 is WSHSY and CDR2 is SAAADI in the germline V gene. V was pared by 4 bases and J by 10 bases, with 13 bases of the junction left unmatched. The CDR3 nucleotides are TGCGCCAGCAGTGGGGACCAGGGACAGGGAATTGGAAAACTGTTTTTT. Encoded protein: CASSGDQGQGIGKLFF.

J is TRBJ1-2 and V is TRBV9, with D maybe TRBD1 (6 bases). The CDR3 spans 13 residues. Germline CDR1 SGDLS, CDR2 YYNGEE. The V gene lost 3 bases and the J gene lost 3 bases, with 9 bases spanning the gap. The CDR3 DNA follows: TGTGCCAGCAGCGCCGCAGGGGACTATGGCTACACCTTC. Its protein product is CASSAAGDYGYTF.

This chain connects TRBV13 to TRBJ1-2; TRBD1 might be the D (5 bases). Germline-derived CDR1 and CDR2 are PRHDT and FYEKMQ (reference sequence). The CDR3 is 14 amino acids. V was cut by 2 bases and J by 6 bases, with 13 bases left in between. The CDR3 DNA follows: TGTGCCAGCAGCTTAAGACAGACTGAGGATGGCTACACCTTC. This sequence encodes CASSLRQTEDGYTF. Using reference TRBV13 and TRBJ1-2 for the parts outside the CDR3, the full variable domain is AAGVIQSPRHLIKEKRETATLKCYPIPRHDTVYWYQQGPGQDPQFLISFYEKMQSDKGSIPDRFSAQQFSDYHSELNMSSLELGDSALYFCASSLRQTEDGYTFGSGTRLTVV.

This clone was observed once. The J gene is TRBJ2-5, the V gene TRBV6-2 or TRBV6-3, with TRBD1 identical over 9 bases. This CDR3 has 16 residues. V lost 2 bases to trimming and J lost 3 bases; unmatched junction nucleotides: 7. Looked up from germline, CDR1 is MNHEY and CDR2 is SVGEGT. CDR3 sequence: CASSYGGTGSEETQYF. The CDR3 region has the DNA TGTGCCAGCAGTTACGGGGGGACAGGGTCCGAAGAGACCCAGTACTTC.

The gene calls are TRBV2 and TRBJ1-5, with a possible D match to TRBD1 (6 bases). The CDR3 is made up of 16 amino acids. CDR1 SNHLY and CDR2 FYNNEI come from the germline V gene. Trimming took off 7 bases at V and 2 bases at J, with 18 bases between the two ends. The DNA of the CDR3 is TGTGCCAGCAAGTCTATAACCAAGGGGGGCAATCAGCCCCAGCATTTT. Translated, it gives CASKSITKGGNQPQHF.

The chain recombines TRBV28 with TRBJ1-2; 8 bases are shared with TRBD1. Germline trimming cut 4 bases from V and 4 bases from J; bases unmatched to any gene: 17. The CDR3 loop spans 18 amino acids. Germline V CDR1 and CDR2: MDHEN, SYDVKM. The CDR3 protein is CASSSMRTGRTEVYGYTF. In DNA form, the CDR3 reads TGTGCCAGCAGTTCTATGCGGACAGGGAGAACGGAGGTCTATGGCTACACCTTC.

The chain employs TRBV7-2 and TRBJ1-2; a weak D match, TRBD1 (5 bases). The CDR3 extends over 15 amino acids. Trimming left V 1 base short and J 4 bases short, with 13 bases between. In germline, CDR1 is SGHTA, CDR2 FQGNSA. In nucleotides, the CDR3 is TGTGCCAGCAGCTTAGAAATAGCAGGGTTCTATGGCTACACCTTC. Encoded protein: CASSLEIAGFYGYTF.

This clone was seen only once. The chain combines TRBV5-5 with TRBJ2-5; D might be TRBD2 (5 bases). This CDR3 is 17 amino acids long. With 2 bases removed from V and 5 bases from J, the gap between germline ends came to 22 bases. In germline, CDR1 is SGHKS, CDR2 YYEKEE (reference sequence). The CDR3 bases are TGTGCCAGCAGCTTCTACTTTTTCAGCGGAGTCGGGGAGACCCAGTACTTC. Amino acids: CASSFYFFSGVGETQYF. The variable domain in full, with the rest retrieved from reference TRBV5-5 and TRBJ2-5, is DAGVTQSPTHLIKTRGQQVTLRCSPISGHKSVSWYQQVLGQGPQFIFQYYEKEERGRGNFPDRFSARQFPNYSSELNVNALLLGDSALYLCASSFYFFSGVGETQYFGPGTRLLVL.

The rearrangement joins TRBV7-2 to TRBJ1-5; 10 bases fit TRBD1. Germline values: CDR1 SGHTA, CDR2 FQGNSA. The CDR3 runs to 14 residues. Losses at the gene ends were 7 bases for V and 6 bases for J; bases not matched to a gene: 6. CDR3 sequence reads: CASNRQGAGQPQHF. The CDR3 nucleotides read TGTGCCAGCAACAGACAGGGGGCCGGTCAGCCCCAGCATTTT.

J is TRBJ2-5 and V is TRBV5-6; D not resolved. V lost 4 bases to trimming and J lost 1 base, with 14 bases between them. This CDR3 spans 15 amino acids. Germline V gene sequence: CDR1 SGHDT, CDR2 YYEEEE. This CDR3 reads CASSPLALPQETQYF. DNA of the CDR3: TGTGCCAGCAGCCCCTTGGCACTACCCCAAGAGACCCAGTACTTC.

The CDR3 DNA follows: TGTGCCATCAGACCGGGACTCGAATTCACAGATACGCAGTATTTT. Its translation is CAIRPGLEFTDTQYF. The V and J genes are TRBV10-3 and TRBJ2-3; maybe TRBD2 (6 bases). Trimming stripped 6 bases from V and 2 bases from J, with 15 bases between. CDR1 is ENHRY and CDR2 is SYGVKD in the germline V gene. CDR3 length: 15 residues.

The rearrangement uses TRBV29-1 and TRBJ1-2; D not certain. The CDR3 runs 11 residues. In germline, CDR1 is SQVTM, CDR2 ANQGSEA. V was shortened by 4 bases and J by 3 bases, with 6 bases between the two germline ends. CDR3 residues: CSVVSHYGYTF. Here the CDR3 DNA reads TGCAGCGTTGTCTCCCACTATGGCTACACCTTC.

The CDR3: CASSPSSGGIQYF. In DNA, the CDR3 is TGTGCCAGCAGCCCCTCCTCCGGGGGCATTCAGTACTTC. The rearrangement joins TRBV5-4 to TRBJ2-4; D is possibly TRBD2 (6 bases). V gave up 4 bases and J gave up 9 bases, with 14 bases separating them. Per the germline V gene, CDR1 is SGHNT and CDR2 is YYREEE (reference sequence). This CDR3 region has 13 residues. Drawing the rest from reference TRBV5-4 and TRBJ2-4, the complete variable domain is ETGVTQSPTHLIKTRGQQVTLRCSSQSGHNTVSWYQQALGQGPQFIFQYYREEENGRGNFPPRFSGLQFPNYSSELNVNALELDDSALYLCASSPSSGGIQYFGAGTRLSVL.

The rearrangement links TRBV7-9 to TRBJ1-1; D remains ambiguous. Germline V lookup: CDR1 SEHNR, CDR2 FQNEAQ (reference sequence). This CDR3 is built from 11 residues. V lost 2 bases to trimming and J lost 7 bases, with 5 bases between them. The CDR3 spells CASSLSLEAFF. The CDR3 DNA is TGTGCCAGCAGCTTAAGCCTTGAAGCTTTCTTT.

The CDR3 nucleotides read TGTGCCAGCAGTTACGGGGGGTATGGCGAGCAGTACTTC. This translates into CASSYGGYGEQYF. This chain links TRBV6-2 or TRBV6-3 with TRBJ2-7, with D possibly TRBD2 on 6 matching bases. The CDR3 has 13 amino acids. V lost 2 bases to trimming and J lost 6 bases, with 11 bases between them. Germline V gene data show CDR1 as MNHEY and CDR2 as SVGEGT.